This entry lists 19 T cell receptor beta chains sequenced from one sample in a study of OX40 agonist ivuxolimab in advanced cancers. Sequencing was performed with immunoSEQ multiplex PCR; in TCRdb, only in-frame clones are kept and a portion is missing. Of about 50,000 clones detected, nearly 90% appear once; the ten largest clones hold over 0.5%. Specimen: CD4+ or CD8+ T cells sorted from blood, collected in a trial of the OX40 agonist ivuxolimab. These TCRs come from an adult with an advanced solid tumor such as melanoma, head and neck, liver or kidney cancer.

The chain joins TRBV6-1 to TRBJ1-2; 8 bases fit TRBD1. The trim removed 10 bases at V and 6 bases at J, leaving 10 bases unmatched. The CDR3 covers 13 residues. Germline loops: CDR1 MNHNS, CDR2 SASEGT. CDR3 nucleotides: TGTGCCACCAAGGTCCAGGGGGCCAATGGCTACACCTTC. It translates to CATKVQGANGYTF.

The chain joins TRBV28 to TRBJ2-1, with 7 bases aligning to TRBD1. Germline trimming cut 6 bases from V and 3 bases from J; bases unmatched to any gene: 5. The length of the CDR3 is 14 residues. Germline V CDR1 and CDR2: MDHEN, SYDVKM. The CDR3 reads CASRPDRVYNEQFF. In nucleotides, the CDR3 is TGTGCCAGCAGACCTGACAGGGTCTACAATGAGCAGTTCTTC.

This chain joins TRBV5-1 and TRBJ2-7; D is undetermined. Germline-derived CDR1 and CDR2 are SGHRS and YFSETQ. CDR3 size: 14 residues. The V end lost 0 bases, the J end lost 8 bases, and 15 bases lay between the germline ends. The CDR3, as DNA: TGCGCCAGCAGCTTGGGTGCTGCGGTCCCCCAGCAGTACTTC. Its protein is CASSLGAAVPQQYF.

The genes are TRBV19 and TRBJ2-7, with D possibly TRBD1 on 5 matching bases. The CDR3 covers 13 residues. Germline V lookup: CDR1 LNHDA, CDR2 SQIVND (reference sequence). Trimming stripped 4 bases from V and 4 bases from J, with 11 bases between. CDR3 coding DNA: TGTGCCAGTAGTACTCGACAGCTATACGAGCAGTACTTC. It specifies CASSTRQLYEQYF.

The CDR3 protein is CASRITGGSYNEQFF. Here the CDR3 DNA reads TGTGCCAGCAGAATCACAGGGGGCTCCTACAATGAGCAGTTCTTC. This chain links TRBV6-5 with TRBJ2-1; 8 bases agree with TRBD1. Per germline, CDR1 MNHEY and CDR2 SVGAGI. CDR3 length: 15 amino acids. V shed 6 bases, J shed 0 bases, and the junction held 4 bases outside the gene matches.

The chain combines TRBV7-9 with TRBJ1-2; D possibly corresponds to TRBD1 (5 bases). V gave up 5 bases and J gave up 1 base, with 20 bases separating them. The germline V gene has CDR1 SEHNR and CDR2 FQNEAQ (reference sequence). The CDR3 runs to 17 residues. Here the CDR3 reads CASSPAVFQGDNYGYTF. The CDR3 DNA reads TGTGCCAGCAGCCCCGCAGTATTCCAGGGAGATAACTATGGCTACACCTTC.

The chain uses TRBV29-1 and TRBJ2-5; D unresolved. This CDR3 has 11 amino acids. Trimming stripped 6 bases from V and 4 bases from J, with 9 bases between. The germline CDR1 and CDR2 sequences are SQVTM and ANQGSEA. The CDR3 reads CSVIIGETQYF. CDR3 bases: TGCAGCGTAATTATCGGAGAGACCCAGTACTTC.

The chain links TRBV10-3 to TRBJ2-7; D not resolved. The CDR3 contains 11 residues. Germline V gives CDR1 ENHRY, CDR2 SYGVKD. The V and J ends lost 7 bases and 6 bases respectively, with 10 bases between them. The CDR3 region is CAITRGGEQYF. As DNA, the CDR3 is TGTGCCATCACTCGAGGTGGCGAGCAGTACTTC.

This clone was seen more than once but under ten times. This chain uses TRBV21-1 with TRBJ1-1. TRBV21-1 is given as a pseudogene. This CDR3 is 16 amino acids long. As DNA, the CDR3 is TGTGCCAGCAGCAAACGGAGCAGGTCTTTGAACACTGAAGCTTTCTTT. It yields the protein CASSKRSRSLNTEAFF.

The chain links TRBV6-5 to TRBJ2-7; TRBD2 matches 10 bases. V trimming: 6 bases; J trimming: 5 bases; junction bases outside the gene matches: 10. CDR3 size: 15 residues. CDR1 is MNHEY and CDR2 is SVGAGI in the germline V gene. The CDR3 nucleotides are TGTGCCAGCAGGCGAGCGGGAGGGCTAAGGGACGAGCAGTACTTC. Protein product: CASRRAGGLRDEQYF.

The rearrangement links TRBV6-5 to TRBJ2-5, with D hard to call. The CDR3 is 11 residues long. Germline V lookup: CDR1 MNHEY, CDR2 SVGAGI. V was clipped by 2 bases and J by 5 bases, with 3 bases between them. The CDR3 region has the DNA TGTGCCAGCAGTTACGAGGAGACCCAGTACTTC. It yields the protein CASSYEETQYF.

The V gene is TRBV5-1, the J gene TRBJ2-7, with 16 bases lining up with TRBD2. Germline values: CDR1 SGHRS, CDR2 YFSETQ. J was trimmed by 0 bases and V by 2 bases; bases with no gene match: 5. The CDR3 is 18 amino acids. Written as DNA, the CDR3 is TGCGCCAGCAGCTTTGGGACTAGCGGGAGGGGGAGCTCCTACGAGCAGTACTTC. Protein product: CASSFGTSGRGSSYEQYF. The full variable domain, with the rest looked up from reference TRBV5-1 and TRBJ2-7, is KAGVTQTPRYLIKTRGQQVTLSCSPISGHRSVSWYQQTPGQGLQFLFEYFSETQRNKGNFPGRFSGRQFSNSRSEMNVSTLELGDSALYLCASSFGTSGRGSSYEQYFGPGTRLTVT.

This chain links TRBV28 with TRBJ2-2; D is perhaps TRBD2 (6 bases). Between the trimmed V and J ends, which lost 3 bases and 0 bases, there was a span of 11 bases. Germline CDR1 MDHEN, CDR2 SYDVKM. The CDR3 covers 16 residues. The CDR3 is CASSFIGTANTGELFF. As DNA, the CDR3 is TGTGCCAGCAGTTTCATCGGGACTGCGAACACCGGGGAGCTGTTTTTT.

The chain couples TRBV5-1 to TRBJ1-1, with TRBD1 identical over 9 bases. Trimming cost V 4 bases and J 0 bases; bases outside gene matches: 7. CDR3 length: 16 amino acids. Germline CDR1 is SGHRS and CDR2 is YFSETQ. The CDR3: CASSLGTGILNTEAFF. In DNA, the CDR3 is TGCGCCAGCAGCCTAGGGACAGGGATTCTGAACACTGAAGCTTTCTTT.

In the case of this clone: One end of the junction fails to match germline, which may point to a read error. The V call is TRBV5-1, the J call TRBJ2-1; D possibly corresponds to TRBD2 (5 bases). Germline CDR1 is SGHRS and CDR2 is YFSETQ. The CDR3 sequence is 16 residues long. The CDR3 DNA sequence: TGCGCCGGCAGCTTGGCTAGCTTATCCCCTAGCCATGAGCAGTTCTTC. Its protein is CAGSLASLSPSHEQFF.

V and J are TRBV19 and TRBJ1-5; possible D gene TRBD1, 5 bases. Germline V CDR1 and CDR2: LNHDA, SQIVND (reference sequence). Trimming removed 6 bases from V and 6 bases from J, with 12 bases in between. The CDR3 consists of 13 residues. The CDR3 bases are TGTGCCAGTAGGCCGGGGACGGCTCAGCCCCAGCATTTT. It codes for CASRPGTAQPQHF.

This chain uses TRBV28 with TRBJ2-7, with D possibly TRBD2 on 5 matching bases. Germline V gene sequence: CDR1 MDHEN, CDR2 SYDVKM. Trimming shortened V by 1 base and J by 5 bases, and 15 bases separated the two germline ends. There are 15 residues in the CDR3. The DNA for the CDR3 is TGTGCCAGCAGTTTATATGGGGAGAGGGCCAACGAGCAGTACTTC. The encoded protein is CASSLYGERANEQYF. The full variable domain, in which reference TRBV28 and TRBJ2-7 provide the parts outside the CDR3, is DVKVTQSSRYLVKRTGEKVFLECVQDMDHENMFWYRQDPGLGLRLIYFSYDVKMKEKGDIPEGYSVSREKKERFSLILESASTNQTSMYLCASSLYGERANEQYFGPGTRLTVT.

The chain recombines TRBV9 with TRBJ1-1; no clear D. Germline-derived CDR1 and CDR2 are SGDLS and YYNGEE. CDR3 size: 13 residues. The V end was cut by 2 bases, the J end by 3 bases, with 8 bases between. CDR3 sequence (DNA): TGTGCCAGCAGCGTCTCCAGTGACACTGAAGCTTTCTTT. This sequence encodes CASSVSSDTEAFF.

This chain uses TRBV5-1 with TRBJ1-2; unclear D gene. This CDR3 is 13 amino acids long. In germline, CDR1 is SGHRS, CDR2 YFSETQ. V was clipped by 5 bases and J by 6 bases, with 14 bases between them. CDR3: CASRDQVKDGYTF. The CDR3 DNA reads as TGCGCCAGCAGAGACCAGGTTAAGGATGGCTACACCTTC.